These 19 T cell receptor beta chains were sequenced from one sample in a study of response to subunit inactivated influenza vaccine (dated by TCRdb to the late 2010s). The library was generated by RT-PCR. The sequencing machine was an Illumina HiSeq 2500. Starting from the raw public reads, TCRdb applied fastp trimming at Q25, assembled clones with MiXCR and retained in-frame beta chains. Rows merge per CDR3 protein into single entries with the most common DNA and genes. Present in this sample are approximately 170,000 distinct CDR3 sequences, roughly 12% of which were seen just once. About 29% of the sample comes from the top ten. A further study also used this sample, focusing on T cells expressing NK-cell markers. As the second publication notes: 5'RACE template switching, by which a universal primer site and unique molecular identifiers were added, was used to make TCR beta cDNA libraries.

Sequenced material: CD8+ T cells sorted from PBMCs, taken 11 to 12 days after vaccination. The receptor source for this set is a man aged 50-59 years who received an inactivated influenza vaccine. Donor details come from another sample of the same person, matched by shared clones.

The table lists this clonotype with many counts. This chain links TRBV7-9 with TRBJ1-2; no reliable D call. V was pared by 5 bases and J by 2 bases, with 12 bases between. Germline lookup yields CDR1 SEHNR and CDR2 FQNEAQ (reference sequence). The CDR3 contains 14 residues. The CDR3 loop reads CASSPKGSNYGYTF. CDR3 nucleotide sequence: TGTGCCAGCAGCCCGAAGGGAAGCAACTATGGCTACACCTTC.

The chain is built from TRBV28 and TRBJ2-5; TRBD2 matches at 8 bases. With V trimmed by 5 bases and J by 2 bases, 10 bases remained unmatched. The CDR3 contains 16 residues. CDR1 is MDHEN and CDR2 is SYDVKM in the germline V gene. CDR3 sequence (DNA): TGTGCCAGCAGTCCGGATCTAGCGGGCGGACAAGAGACCCAGTACTTC. The encoded protein is CASSPDLAGGQETQYF.

This chain connects TRBV29-1 to TRBJ2-1, with 11 positions matching TRBD2. Trimming cost V 5 bases and J 7 bases; bases outside gene matches: 7. The CDR3 loop spans 14 amino acids. Germline V gene data show CDR1 as SQVTM and CDR2 as ANQGSEA. The CDR3 is CSVTLAGVNNEQFF. Here the CDR3 DNA reads TGCAGCGTTACACTAGCGGGAGTGAATAATGAGCAGTTCTTC.

V gene TRBV3-1 combines with J gene TRBJ1-3; 8 positions match TRBD1. The CDR3 runs to 14 residues. J gave up 4 bases and V 8 bases, and 7 bases lay outside the gene matches. Germline CDR1 LGHDT, CDR2 YNNKEL (reference sequence). The CDR3 here is CASGTGETGNTIYF. Written as DNA, the CDR3 is TGTGCCAGCGGGACAGGTGAAACAGGAAACACCATATATTTT.

This clonotype occurred a few times. This chain links TRBV15 with TRBJ2-3; TRBD2 matches at 13 bases. J lost 3 bases, V lost 0 bases, and 15 bases had no gene match. Germline V gene sequence: CDR1 LNHNV, CDR2 YYDKDF (reference sequence). The CDR3 sequence is 21 residues long. The CDR3 spells CATSRDPPGLAGFSETDTQYF. DNA for the CDR3: TGTGCCACCAGCAGAGATCCCCCGGGACTAGCGGGGTTTTCGGAAACAGATACGCAGTATTTT.

J is TRBJ2-7 and V is TRBV9; 12 nucleotides agree with TRBD2. Germline V CDR1 and CDR2: SGDLS, YYNGEE. The V gene end was trimmed by 4 bases and the J gene end by 4 bases; junction bases not matched to a gene: 15. CDR3 length: 18 residues. The DNA for the CDR3 is TGTGCCAGCAGCTCTCCGGCTAGCGGGAGGGCCCCTAGTTACGAGCAGTACTTC. This codes for CASSSPASGRAPSYEQYF.

This rearrangement joins TRBV2 to TRBJ2-7, with D unresolved. The CDR3 has 11 residues. Germline CDR1 and CDR2: SNHLY and FYNNEI. The germline V and J ends were trimmed by 5 bases and 6 bases, with 8 bases remaining between them. The DNA of the CDR3 is TGTGCCAGCAGTTTCGGAACCGAGCAGTACTTC. The encoded protein is CASSFGTEQYF.

This clonotype was detected a few times. J is TRBJ1-1 and V is TRBV7-9; D uncertain. Germline V lookup: CDR1 SEHNR, CDR2 FQNEAQ (reference sequence). CDR3 length equals 14 residues. Trimming removed 5 bases at V and 10 bases at J, with 20 bases between. The CDR3 DNA reads as TGTGCCAGCAGCGAGACGGGCCGCGAACTTGGAGCTTTCTTT. This gives the protein CASSETGRELGAFF.

This clonotype turned up a few times. The V and J genes are TRBV12-3 or TRBV12-4 and TRBJ2-2; D might be TRBD1 (6 bases). With 4 bases removed from V and 4 bases from J, the gap between germline ends came to 16 bases. This CDR3 has 16 amino acids. This CDR3 is CASSWDGQGPTGELFF. The CDR3 DNA reads as TGTGCCAGCAGTTGGGACGGTCAGGGGCCCACCGGGGAGCTGTTTTTT.

This clonotype appeared a few times. The chain carries TRBV3-1 and TRBJ2-7; 7 bases fit TRBD2. Germline V lookup: CDR1 LGHDT, CDR2 YNNKEL (reference sequence). Germline trimming cut 1 base from V and 6 bases from J; bases unmatched to any gene: 6. The CDR3 runs to 14 residues. The CDR3 loop reads CASSQVTGGSEQYF. As DNA, the CDR3 is TGTGCCAGCAGCCAAGTAACGGGAGGAAGCGAGCAGTACTTC.

A few counts support this clonotype. V is TRBV7-6 and J is TRBJ2-1; 10 bases fit TRBD2. The CDR3 has 18 residues. V trimming: 1 base; J trimming: 3 bases; junction bases outside the gene matches: 9. Per germline, CDR1 SGHVS and CDR2 FNYEAQ. CDR3 amino acids: CASSLGAAGGPNYNEQFF. CDR3 DNA: TGTGCCAGCAGCTTAGGGGCAGCGGGAGGGCCGAACTACAATGAGCAGTTCTTC.

In its sample, this clonotype was seen many times. The chain links TRBV27 to TRBJ2-2; weak D call: TRBD1 (6 bases). The V end lost 8 bases, the J end lost 6 bases, and 16 bases lay between the germline ends. CDR1 is MNHEY, CDR2 SMNVEV, per germline (reference sequence). The CDR3 totals 14 residues. CDR3 protein: CASSYSGTPGELFF. The CDR3 region has the DNA TGTGCCAGCTCTTATTCCGGGACACCCGGGGAGCTGTTTTTT.

The chain carries TRBV2 and TRBJ2-7; D is possibly TRBD2 (5 bases). CDR1 is SNHLY, CDR2 FYNNEI, per germline. V was cut by 6 bases and J by 2 bases, with 17 bases left in between. The length of the CDR3 is 15 residues. The CDR3 nucleotides read TGTGCCAGCAGGGCTAGCCACCACCAAACCTACGAGCAGTACTTC. Its protein product is CASRASHHQTYEQYF.

The chain joins TRBV29-1 to TRBJ1-1, with TRBD1 matching over 8 bases. Trimming took 5 bases from V and 5 from J; bases not matched to a gene: 1. This CDR3 is built from 11 residues. CDR1 SQVTM and CDR2 ANQGSEA come from the germline V gene. CDR3 coding DNA: TGCAGCGTTCGACAGGGGACTGAAGCTTTCTTT. Its translation is CSVRQGTEAFF.

This clonotype was observed a handful of times. The chain joins TRBV27 to TRBJ2-1, with TRBD2 matching over 12 bases. Trimming at V came to 7 bases and at J to 8 bases, leaving 12 bases not matched to a gene. CDR1 and CDR2 from the germline V gene are MNHEY and SMNVEV (reference sequence). The CDR3 loop spans 16 amino acids. The DNA of the CDR3 is TGTGCCAGCATCCCCTGGCTAGCGGGAGGGCCTCATGAGCAGTTCTTC. Translated: CASIPWLAGGPHEQFF.

The chain is built from TRBV27 and TRBJ2-7; D may correspond to TRBD1 or TRBD2 (5 bases each). CDR3 length: 16 amino acids. Deletions cut 3 bases from V and 5 bases from J, with 20 bases between. Germline V gene data show CDR1 as MNHEY and CDR2 as SMNVEV (reference sequence). Here the CDR3 reads CASSFGTQGSGHEQYF. DNA of the CDR3: TGTGCCAGCAGTTTCGGGACGCAGGGAAGTGGCCACGAGCAGTACTTC.

This clonotype appeared a few times. The chain uses TRBV12-3 or TRBV12-4 and TRBJ1-2; D is perhaps TRBD1 (6 bases). The CDR3 runs 14 residues. The V end lost 7 bases, the J end lost 4 bases, and 16 bases lay between the germline ends. The CDR3 sequence is CASTTGIEGYGYTF. The CDR3 bases are TGTGCCAGCACCACAGGGATCGAAGGCTATGGCTACACCTTC.

In this sample, this clonotype turned up a few times. The CDR3 DNA is TGTGCCAGCAGCCCTGCTAGCGGGAGTGGCAATGAGCAGTTCTTC. Residues: CASSPASGSGNEQFF. V is TRBV6-1 and J is TRBJ2-1; TRBD2 aligns across 10 bases. With V trimmed by 6 bases and J by 6 bases, 8 bases remained unmatched. In germline, CDR1 is MNHNS, CDR2 SASEGT. This CDR3 is built from 15 residues.

The J gene is TRBJ2-1, the V gene TRBV15; either TRBD1 or TRBD2 may supply D (5 bases each). This CDR3 spans 14 amino acids. Between the trimmed V and J ends, which lost 1 base and 4 bases, there was a span of 8 bases. Germline loops: CDR1 LNHNV, CDR2 YYDKDF (reference sequence). CDR3 protein: CATSRGWGYNEQFF. CDR3 nucleotide sequence: TGTGCCACCAGCAGAGGTTGGGGGTACAATGAGCAGTTCTTC.